One sample yielded the 3 T cell receptor beta chains listed below, sequenced in a study of T cell changes during pregnancy in multiple sclerosis. Assay used: immunoSEQ multiplex PCR; TCRdb lists only in-frame clones, some missing. The sample carries more than 85,000 clones, around 90% recorded once. The source material was peripheral blood, sampled in the second trimester of pregnancy. These receptors were collected from a female donor with multiple sclerosis, enrolled in a pregnancy study.

V and J are TRBV19 and TRBJ2-3; TRBD1 matches 9 bases. Germline CDR1 reads LNHDA; CDR2 reads SQIVND (reference sequence). The CDR3 runs 16 residues. The junction had 11 bases not matched to a gene; V was cut back by 6 bases and J by 4 bases. The DNA for the CDR3 is TGTGCCAGTAGCATACGACCGGGACAGGGCGCAGATACGCAGTATTTT. Protein product: CASSIRPGQGADTQYF.

The gene calls are TRBV18 and TRBJ1-1; weak D call: TRBD1 (5 bases). The germline V and J ends were trimmed by 5 bases and 1 base, with 8 bases remaining between them. The germline V gene encodes CDR1 KGHSH and CDR2 LQKENI. CDR3 length equals 13 residues. Here the CDR3 reads CASSRQKNTEAFF. In nucleotides, the CDR3 is TGTGCCAGCTCAAGACAGAAGAACACTGAAGCTTTCTTT.

The CDR3 DNA reads as TGTGCCAGCAGTTTATGGGCCGCCCCTGAAGCTTTCTTT. Encoded protein: CASSLWAAPEAFF. The J gene is TRBJ1-1, the V gene TRBV28, with D unresolved. V lost 0 bases and J 6 bases, leaving 8 bases between the germline ends. This CDR3 contains 13 residues. The germline CDR1 and CDR2 sequences are MDHEN and SYDVKM.